This is a list of T cell receptor beta chains from one sample in a study of blood T cell repertoires in COVID-19. This table comes from immunoSEQ multiplex PCR, and its TCRdb copy is limited to in-frame clones, with some not included. The sample yields roughly 160,000 clones, under 95% seen once. Material for sequencing was peripheral blood. Receptor source: a young man with acute or convalescent COVID-19. Each CDR3 is given with its conserved first and last residue. Each record gives: J gene, D gene, V gene, clone size, CDR3 DNA, CDR3 protein. A D gene is named only where the DNA matches it firmly. Clone size is stated in some rows and not others, as once, few, many or a class when expanded.

TRBJ2-5	TRBD2	TRBV11-3	few	TGTGCCAGCAGCCGGAGACCCTCACTAGCGGGAGACGACGGGACCCAGTACTTC	CASSRRPSLAGDDGTQYF
TRBJ1-2	-	TRBV6-1	once	TGTGCCAGCAGTGAAATAGGGGATACTGGCTACACCTTC	CASSEIGDTGYTF
TRBJ2-7	-	TRBV11-2	-	TGTGCCAGCGGTCGGACTTCTAGCTCCTACGAGCAGTACTTC	CASGRTSSSYEQYF
TRBJ2-1	TRBD2	TRBV24-1	-	TGTGCCACCAGTGGGACCTCTAGCGGGGCAAGCTCCTACAATGAGCAGTTCTTC	CATSGTSSGASSYNEQFF
TRBJ1-4	-	TRBV15	-	TGTGCCACCAGCAGGTCCGGGGGGGAGTTTGAAAAACTGTTTTTT	CATSRSGGEFEKLFF
TRBJ1-6	-	TRBV19	-	TGTGCCAGTAGTCCGAGACAGGATAATTCACCCCTCCACTTT	CASSPRQDNSPLHF
TRBJ1-4	-	TRBV2	-	TGTGCCAGCAGTATTACCGTGATCCGCGACCGAGGAGGTGAAAAACTGTTTTTT	CASSITVIRDRGGEKLFF
TRBJ1-1	TRBD1	TRBV30	-	TGTGCCTGCGACAGGGGGGCCACTGAAGCTTTCTTT	CACDRGATEAFF
TRBJ1-6	TRBD1	TRBV30	-	TGTGCCTGGAGTGTGGACAGGCAGAATTCACCCCTCCACTTT	CAWSVDRQNSPLHF
TRBJ2-7	-	TRBV5-1	once	TGCGCCAGCAGCTCCATAGCGGACCCCGGGGGCGAGCAGTACTTC	CASSSIADPGGEQYF
TRBJ1-4	TRBD1	TRBV9	-	TGTGCCAGCAGCGTGGGGGGGACAGGGGACGAAAAACTGTTTTTT	CASSVGGTGDEKLFF
TRBJ2-1	TRBD1	TRBV19	-	TGTGCCAGTAGTAGCCGGGACAGGGCGAATGAGCAGTTCTTC	CASSSRDRANEQFF
TRBJ1-2	-	TRBV6-5	-	TGTGCCAGCAGTTACTCGACAGGCTATGGCTACACCTTC	CASSYSTGYGYTF
TRBJ1-1	TRBD1	TRBV5-6	-	TGTGCCAGCAGCTTGTTGTCCTTCGGACAGGGGGCAGGGGCTTTCTTT	CASSLLSFGQGAGAFF
TRBJ1-6	-	TRBV27	-	TGTGCCAGCACTCTATCCGGGGGACGAATGGGTTCACCCCTCCACTTT	CASTLSGGRMGSPLHF
TRBJ2-1	TRBD2	TRBV19	-	TGTGCCAGTAGTATAGTAGCGGGAGTCGCCTACAATGAGCAGTTCTTC	CASSIVAGVAYNEQFF
TRBJ1-2	-	TRBV7-9	-	TGTGCCAGCAGCTTATTATACGGGGATGGCTACACCTTC	CASSLLYGDGYTF
TRBJ1-5	-	TRBV14	-	TGTGCCAGCAGCTACGAGGGTCAGCCCCAGCATTTT	CASSYEGQPQHF
TRBJ1-1	-	TRBV3-1/TRBV3-2	-	TGTGCCAGCAGCCAGAGAAGGGGTTTCCAGAACCACACTGAAGCTTTCTTT	CASSQRRGFQNHTEAFF
TRBJ2-2	-	TRBV6-1	-	TGTGCCAGCAGTGAAGCAGTTGGGGCCGACCCGACCGGGGAGCTGTTTTTT	CASSEAVGADPTGELFF
TRBJ2-3	TRBD2	TRBV9	-	TGTGCCAGCAGCGCCGAGCGGGGGAGCTACACAGATACGCAGTATTTT	CASSAERGSYTDTQYF
TRBJ1-5	-	TRBV19	-	TGTGCCAGTAGCCCCCCGAACAGGGTAAATCAGCCCCAGCATTTT	CASSPPNRVNQPQHF
TRBJ2-1	TRBD2	TRBV11-2	-	TGTGCCAGCAGACGACCGGGACTAAGGGGACCCGGAGATGAGCAGTTCTTC	CASRRPGLRGPGDEQFF
TRBJ2-7	TRBD2	TRBV5-1	-	TGCGCCAGCAGCCCCGGGACTAGCGCAACCTACGAGCAGTACTTC	CASSPGTSATYEQYF
TRBJ2-5	TRBD2	TRBV3-1/TRBV3-2	-	TGTGCCAGCAGCCATACTCCGGGACTAGCGGGAGGGCCGGAGACCCAGTACTTC	CASSHTPGLAGGPETQYF
TRBJ1-4	TRBD1	TRBV4-1	-	TGCGCCAGCAGCCAAGTCTTGACAGGGGGCGGAGGGGAAAAACTGTTTTTT	CASSQVLTGGGGEKLFF
TRBJ1-4	-	TRBV9	once	TGTGCCAGCAGCCCGACAGGTTCAACTAATGAAAAACTGTTTTTT	CASSPTGSTNEKLFF
TRBJ2-5	TRBD2	TRBV18	-	TGTGCCAGCTCACCGCGTAGGGGACTAGCGGACCAAGAGACCCAGTACTTC	CASSPRRGLADQETQYF
TRBJ1-1	TRBD1	TRBV6-5	-	TGTGCCAGCAGGAAGGACAGGGGGCCTTTGACTGAAGCTTTCTTT	CASRKDRGPLTEAFF
TRBJ1-2	TRBD1	TRBV2	-	TGTGCCAGCAGGGAGGGGACAGCCGCTAACTATGGCTACACCTTC	CASREGTAANYGYTF
TRBJ2-7	-	TRBV6-5	-	TGTGCCAGCAGTCATGGACAGATAGACTACGAGCAGTACTTC	CASSHGQIDYEQYF
TRBJ2-7	TRBD2	TRBV7-2	-	TGTGCCAGCAGCCCACCTCCCGGGAGGGGGGACACCTACGAGCAGTACTTC	CASSPPPGRGDTYEQYF
TRBJ1-4	TRBD1	TRBV19	-	TGTGCCAGTAGTGGACAAGGGACAGGTCCTGGTGAACTGTTTTTT	CASSGQGTGPGELFF
TRBJ2-7	TRBD1	TRBV24-1	-	TGTGCCACCAGTGATCCGGACAGGGGCGACGAGCAGTACTTC	CATSDPDRGDEQYF